Listed below are T cell receptor beta chains from one sample, sequenced in a study of shared clonotypes between healthy human individuals. Using immunoSEQ multiplex PCR, the repertoire was profiled, and TCRdb retains in-frame clones only, with some absent. The data contain roughly 330,000 clones, around 74% of them singletons. The sample consisted of memory CD4+ T cells sorted from blood. The receptor source for this set is a man younger than 45 in good health. The CDR3 runs from the conserved cysteine through the conserved F or W. The D gene is left open where the match is weak. Size values are once, few and many counts, or a class for expanded clones, and some rows have none.

TGTGCCAGCAGTGAGGGGGGTTTTGAAAAACTGTTTTTT	CASSEGGFEKLFF	.	TRBJ1-4	.	TRBV2
TGTGCCAGCAGTCCGAACTTTAACACCGGGGAGCTGTTTTTT	CASSPNFNTGELFF	.	TRBJ2-2	.	TRBV27
TGCGCCAGCAGTGATGGGCTGGGCGATGGCTACACCTTC	CASSDGLGDGYTF	.	TRBJ1-2	.	TRBV10-1
TGTGCCAGCAGCCGTGGGACGGCCGGGGAGCTGTTTTTT	CASSRGTAGELFF	.	TRBJ2-2	.	TRBV16
TGTGCCAGCAGCTTAGTAGGGGTGGATGAAGCTTTCTTT	CASSLVGVDEAFF	.	TRBJ1-1	.	TRBV7-9
TGTGCCATCAGTGAAAGACAGGGGTTCAATGAAAAACTGTTTTTT	CAISERQGFNEKLFF	TRBD1	TRBJ1-4	.	TRBV10-3
TGTGCCAGCAGCTTACCTGGGGCGTCCAGGGCTAACACTGAAGCTTTCTTT	CASSLPGASRANTEAFF	.	TRBJ1-1	.	TRBV5-8
TGCGCCAGCAGCTTCACGGGGGCAACTAATGAAAAACTGTTTTTT	CASSFTGATNEKLFF	.	TRBJ1-4	.	TRBV5-1
TGTGCCAGCAGTTGGGAACAGGGAGGGACTGAAGCTTTCTTT	CASSWEQGGTEAFF	.	TRBJ1-1	once	TRBV6-5
TGTGCCAGCAGCTTGGTCCTCTCGGGGACCCAGTACTTC	CASSLVLSGTQYF	.	TRBJ2-5	once	TRBV7-6
TGTGCCTGGGCCCCGGGACAGGGTATGAGTGGCTACACCTTC	CAWAPGQGMSGYTF	TRBD1	TRBJ1-2	few	TRBV30
TGTGCCAGCAGTTACAGCGGACGGGAGGCAGATACGCAGTATTTT	CASSYSGREADTQYF	TRBD2	TRBJ2-3	.	TRBV6-5
TGCAGTGCTAGCGGTAGATACGAGCAGTACTTC	CSASGRYEQYF	.	TRBJ2-7	few	TRBV20-1
TGCGCCAGCAGCCAAGATGCGGGTTCCTACAATGAGCAGTTCTTC	CASSQDAGSYNEQFF	.	TRBJ2-1	.	TRBV4-3
TGTGCCAGCAGCTCCAGTAGGAATGAGCAGTTCTTC	CASSSSRNEQFF	.	TRBJ2-1	.	TRBV7-3